The 17 T cell receptor beta chains presented below share a single source sample, sequenced in a study of shared clonotypes between healthy human individuals. The method was immunoSEQ multiplex PCR; TCRdb's version includes in-frame clones alone and lacks a portion of them. The profile shows hundreds of thousands of clones, roughly 96% of them singletons. Naive-designated CD8 cells lacked CD45RO, were positively enriched for CCR7, and omitted terminally differentiated effector memory CD45RA+ cells. Sequenced material: naive CD8+ T cells sorted from blood. The receptor set was obtained from a woman aged 30 to 39 in good health.

Concerning this clone: This sample also contains other DNA sequences that code for the same CDR3. The rearrangement uses TRBV27 and TRBJ2-7; TRBD2 matches at 11 bases. This CDR3 contains 14 residues. Per the germline V gene, CDR1 is MNHEY and CDR2 is SMNVEV (reference sequence). V shed 5 bases and J 4 bases; nucleotides not matched to a gene: 4. CDR3 DNA: TGTGCCAGCAGTGCCGGGACTAGCGGTTACGAGCAGTACTTC. It encodes CASSAGTSGYEQYF.

This clone has a single count. This chain connects TRBV27 to TRBJ2-1, with a tentative D call TRBD1 (6 bases). The CDR3 runs 13 residues. Germline V CDR1 and CDR2: MNHEY, SMNVEV (reference sequence). V lost 3 bases, J lost 7 bases, and 10 bases lay in between. This CDR3 reads CASSFVRGNEQFF. In DNA form, the CDR3 reads TGTGCCAGCAGTTTCGTAAGGGGGAATGAGCAGTTCTTC.

The chain carries TRBV18 and TRBJ1-2, with D uncertain. Trimming stripped 0 bases from V and 8 bases from J, with 13 bases between. Germline V gene lookup returns CDR1 KGHSH and CDR2 LQKENI. This CDR3 comprises 14 residues. The DNA for the CDR3 is TGTGCCAGCTCACCACCGGATTTTGGGTTCGGCTACACCTTC. The encoded protein is CASSPPDFGFGYTF. Variable domain in full (rest from reference TRBV18 and TRBJ1-2): NAGVMQNPRHLVRRRGQEARLRCSPMKGHSHVYWYRQLPEEGLKFMVYLQKENIIDESGMPKERFSAEFPKEGPSILRIQQVVRGDSAAYFCASSPPDFGFGYTFGSGTRLTVV.

This clone was found once. The V gene is TRBV18, the J gene TRBJ2-1, with 7 bases matching TRBD2. The CDR3 is 12 residues long. Germline CDR1 KGHSH, CDR2 LQKENI. V lost 5 bases and J lost 10; bases outside the gene matches: 5. The DNA for the CDR3 is TGTGCCAGCTCATCAAGACTAGCAGAGCAGTTCTTC. Protein product: CASSSRLAEQFF.

The chain combines TRBV27 with TRBJ1-2; unclear D gene. This CDR3 is 14 amino acids long. V lost 2 bases, J lost 2 bases, and 9 bases lay in between. Germline CDR1 MNHEY, CDR2 SMNVEV (reference sequence). CDR3 loop: CASSLIAGNYGYTF. CDR3 in DNA: TGTGCCAGCAGTTTAATCGCGGGGAACTATGGCTACACCTTC.

The genes are TRBV7-9 and TRBJ2-6; D is ambiguous. Germline V CDR1 and CDR2: SEHNR, FQNEAQ (reference sequence). V lost 5 bases and J 2 bases, leaving 7 bases between the germline ends. The CDR3 consists of 14 residues. The CDR3 loop reads CASSPVTGANVLTF. In nucleotides, the CDR3 is TGTGCCAGCAGCCCGGTAACTGGGGCCAACGTCCTGACTTTC.

A note on this clone: Within the sample, other DNA sequences also encode this same CDR3. The gene calls are TRBV28 and TRBJ2-3; the D gene could be TRBD1 or TRBD2 (5 bases each). The CDR3 is 12 amino acids. Germline CDR1 is MDHEN and CDR2 is SYDVKM. Here the CDR3 reads CASSLGADTQYF. The CDR3 coding sequence is TGTGCGAGTTCCCTGGGGGCAGATACGCAGTATTTT.

V usage is TRBV5-1 and J usage is TRBJ1-2, with a possible D match to TRBD1 (6 bases). CDR1 and CDR2 from the germline V gene are SGHRS and YFSETQ. The CDR3 length is 14 residues. The germline V and J ends were trimmed by 4 bases and 4 bases, with 14 bases remaining between them. CDR3 residues: CASSPGAGPYGYTF. The CDR3 coding sequence is TGCGCCAGCAGCCCGGGGGCAGGTCCCTATGGCTACACCTTC.

The chain employs TRBV6-1 and TRBJ2-1; the match to TRBD2 covers 10 bases. The junction had 14 bases not matched to a gene; V was cut back by 2 bases and J by 7 bases. This CDR3 is built from 18 residues. The V gene's germline CDR1 is MNHNS and CDR2 SASEGT. The chain's CDR3 is CASSELATWTSGRNEQFF. CDR3 DNA: TGTGCCAGCAGTGAATTGGCAACCTGGACTAGCGGCCGAAATGAGCAGTTCTTC.

The genes are TRBV28 and TRBJ1-5; D is perhaps TRBD1 (6 bases). V was shortened by 6 bases and J by 0 bases, with 12 bases between the two germline ends. From germline, CDR1 is MDHEN and CDR2 SYDVKM. The CDR3 spans 15 residues. The chain's CDR3 is CASSQGTSSNQPQHF. The CDR3 coding sequence is TGTGCCAGCAGCCAAGGGACATCTAGCAATCAGCCCCAGCATTTT.

This clone was counted a single time. This rearrangement joins TRBV27 to TRBJ2-7; D ambiguous. The CDR3 has 14 residues. The V gene's germline CDR1 is MNHEY and CDR2 SMNVEV (reference sequence). V shed 2 bases and J shed 0 bases, with 8 bases lying between them. The CDR3 DNA reads TGTGCCAGCAGTTTAATCGACGGCTCCTACGAGCAGTACTTC. It specifies CASSLIDGSYEQYF.

The chain uses TRBV4-2 and TRBJ2-3; 11 bases map to TRBD2. CDR1 and CDR2 from the germline V gene are LGHNA and YNFKEQ. Losses at the gene ends were 5 bases for V and 4 bases for J; bases not matched to a gene: 5. This CDR3 region has 15 residues. For the CDR3, the DNA is TGTGCCAGCAGCAGTATAGCGGGAGGGCCAGATACGCAGTATTTT. Its translation: CASSSIAGGPDTQYF.

The gene calls are TRBV11-2 and TRBJ2-1; tentative D call: TRBD2 (5 bases). The CDR3 length is 15 residues. Trimming removed 1 base from V and 5 bases from J, with 12 bases in between. Per germline, CDR1 SGHAT and CDR2 FQNNGV. The CDR3 loop reads CASSLVSLANNEQFF. The DNA for the CDR3 is TGTGCCAGCAGCTTAGTATCCCTAGCCAACAATGAGCAGTTCTTC.

V gene TRBV7-2 combines with J gene TRBJ2-3, with 7 bases lining up with TRBD2. The germline CDR1 and CDR2 sequences are SGHTA and FQGNSA. The CDR3 length is 17 residues. With V trimmed by 3 bases and J by 5 bases, 14 bases remained unmatched. The CDR3: CASSFPVGGSSGDTQYF. The CDR3 DNA is TGTGCCAGCAGCTTTCCGGTCGGCGGGAGCTCAGGAGATACGCAGTATTTT.

This chain connects TRBV27 to TRBJ2-1, with TRBD2 matching 12 bases. The length of the CDR3 is 16 residues. Trimming took 4 bases from V and 2 from J; bases not matched to a gene: 3. CDR1 MNHEY and CDR2 SMNVEV come from the germline V gene (reference sequence). The CDR3 nucleotides read TGTGCCAGCAGTTCCGGGACTAGCGGGCCCTACAATGAGCAGTTCTTC. It is translated as CASSSGTSGPYNEQFF.

The V gene is TRBV19, the J gene TRBJ2-5, with D possibly TRBD2 on 6 matching bases. CDR1 and CDR2 (germline): LNHDA, SQIVND (reference sequence). There are 14 residues in the CDR3. Trimming removed 1 base from V and 7 bases from J, with 13 bases in between. CDR3 nucleotides: TGTGCCAGTAGTATAGTTGCGGGGTCGGGGACCCAGTACTTC. It translates to CASSIVAGSGTQYF.

This chain connects TRBV30 to TRBJ1-1; maybe TRBD1 (6 bases). With 3 bases removed from V and 8 bases from J, the gap between germline ends came to 19 bases. CDR1 GTSNPN and CDR2 SVGIG come from the germline V gene (reference sequence). There are 14 residues in the CDR3. CDR3 DNA sequence: TGTGCCTGGAGCGGGGGAGGGGGGGCCACGGAAGCTTTCTTT. Translated: CAWSGGGGATEAFF.